The T cell receptor (beta chain) described here comes from a study of memory CD4+ T cells and cytomegalovirus serostatus. TCRdb's copy holds only in-frame clones and misses some; the assay was immunoSEQ multiplex PCR. Here the sample spans some 27,000 clones, over 70% being singletons. The length of the CDR3 is 17 residues. Germline V gene sequence: CDR1 LGHNA, CDR2 YSLEER. With 3 bases clipped from V and 3 bases from J, the junction kept 10 bases outside the gene matches. The sort gate was single viable CD3+CD4+CD8-CD45RO+ cells for memory CD4+ T cells. The chain employs TRBV4-3 and TRBJ1-4, with 7 bases matching TRBD1. This TCR was sampled from an adult in good health and CMV-seronegative. The sample was memory CD4+ T cells from blood. The CDR3 sequence is CASSQGTGASSNEKLFF. CDR3 DNA sequence: TGCGCCAGCAGCCAGGGAACAGGGGCCTCCTCTAATGAAAAACTGTTTTTT.